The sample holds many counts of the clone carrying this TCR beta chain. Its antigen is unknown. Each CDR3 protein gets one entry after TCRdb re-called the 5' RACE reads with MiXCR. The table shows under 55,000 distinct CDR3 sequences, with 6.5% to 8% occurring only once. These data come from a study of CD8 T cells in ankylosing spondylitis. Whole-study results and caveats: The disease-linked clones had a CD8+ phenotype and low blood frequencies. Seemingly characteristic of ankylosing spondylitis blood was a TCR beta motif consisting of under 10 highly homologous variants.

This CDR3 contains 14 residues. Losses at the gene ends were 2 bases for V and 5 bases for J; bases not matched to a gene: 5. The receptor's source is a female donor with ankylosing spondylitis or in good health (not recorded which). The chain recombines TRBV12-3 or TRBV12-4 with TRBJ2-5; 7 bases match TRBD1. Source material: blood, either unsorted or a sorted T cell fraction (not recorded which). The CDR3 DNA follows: TGTGCCAGCAGTTTACGACAGGGCTGGGAGACCCAGTACTTC. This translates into CASSLRQGWETQYF.